One and the same sample provided the 30 T cell receptor beta chains below, sequenced in a study of identical twins. MiXCR, run by TCRdb on the 5' RACE reads, gives a single entry per CDR3 protein. The sample shows 1.5 million to 2 million distinct CDR3 sequences, around 33% of them seen only once. What was sequenced was cord blood. All receptors come from a newborn girl in good health.

V is TRBV25-1 and J is TRBJ2-3, with TRBD2 as a possible D gene (6 bases). V lost 3 bases to trimming and J lost 7 bases, with 17 bases between them. This CDR3 is 15 amino acids long. In germline, CDR1 is MGHDK, CDR2 SYGVNS. CDR3 in DNA: TGTGCCAGCAGTGACGATCGGGCGGGATGGTATACGCAGTATTTT. Amino acids: CASSDDRAGWYTQYF.

The count of this clonotype is one. This chain connects TRBV3-1 to TRBJ2-1, with 11 bases fitting TRBD2. The J call is in doubt because the DNA end fits TRBJ2-7 better. The CDR3 length is 18 residues. CDR1 and CDR2 (germline): LGHDT, YNNKEL (reference sequence). The DNA for the CDR3 is TGTGCCAGCAGCCAGTGGCTAGCGGGGGGAAGCTCCTACAATGAGCAGTACTTC. The encoded protein is CASSQWLAGGSSYNEQYF.

This clonotype was observed once. The chain recombines TRBV20-1 with TRBJ1-1, with D perhaps matching TRBD1 (6 bases). CDR1 and CDR2 (germline): DFQATT, SNEGSKA (reference sequence). The CDR3 spans 14 residues. V shed 3 bases and J shed 4 bases, with 15 bases lying between them. The CDR3 nucleotides are TGCAGTGCTAGGGGCTCGCAGGGGAGCACTGAAGCTTTCTTT. Protein: CSARGSQGSTEAFF.

V usage is TRBV20-1 and J usage is TRBJ2-5; unclear D gene. The CDR3 is made up of 12 amino acids. V shed 5 bases and J shed 4 bases, with 11 bases lying between them. From germline, CDR1 is DFQATT and CDR2 SNEGSKA (reference sequence). The CDR3 reads CSAVGHGETQYF. The CDR3, as DNA: TGCAGTGCTGTGGGCCACGGAGAGACCCAGTACTTC.

The sample holds many counts of this clonotype. The J gene is TRBJ2-4, the V gene TRBV12-3 or TRBV12-4, with 16 nucleotides matching TRBD2. This CDR3 has 20 amino acids. V lost 5 bases to trimming and J lost 0 bases; unmatched junction nucleotides: 10. The CDR3, as DNA: TGTGCCAGCAGTACCCGCCTGGGACTAGCGGGAGGGTTAGCCAAAAACATTCAGTACTTC. Encoded protein: CASSTRLGLAGGLAKNIQYF.

The chain joins TRBV25-1 to TRBJ1-6, with a tentative D call TRBD1 (5 bases). The CDR3 length is 14 residues. V lost 6 bases, J lost 6 bases, and 12 bases lay in between. Germline lookup yields CDR1 MGHDK and CDR2 SYGVNS. The CDR3 bases are TGTGCCAGCAGGGAGGGGACGCCTAATTCACCCCTCCACTTT. This sequence encodes CASREGTPNSPLHF.

CDR3 sequence (DNA): TGCAGTGCTAGAGGGGGAACTAAAGAGAAGAACACTGAAGCTTTCTTT. This translates into CSARGGTKEKNTEAFF. V is TRBV20-1 and J is TRBJ1-1; no firm D call. The CDR3 loop spans 16 amino acids. Per germline, CDR1 DFQATT and CDR2 SNEGSKA (reference sequence). V lost 1 base and J 1 base, leaving 16 bases between the germline ends.

The chain couples TRBV24-1 to TRBJ2-1; D remains unclear. CDR3 size: 11 residues. The V gene's germline CDR1 is KGHDR and CDR2 SFDVKD. V lost 1 base and J lost 8, with 2 bases in between. The CDR3 loop is CATSDFHEQFF. The CDR3 region has the DNA TGTGCCACCAGTGATTTCCATGAGCAGTTCTTC.

Ten or more counts support this clonotype. The chain employs TRBV27 and TRBJ2-7, with 7 positions matching TRBD1. Germline assignment: CDR1 MNHEY and CDR2 SMNVEV (reference sequence). The CDR3 is 12 amino acids. The junction had 4 bases not matched to a gene; V was cut back by 7 bases and J by 4 bases. In DNA, the CDR3 is TGTGCCAGCACCGACAGGGAGTACGAGCAGTACTTC. It encodes CASTDREYEQYF.

In this sample, this clonotype turned up a few times. V usage is TRBV5-1 and J usage is TRBJ2-7; maybe TRBD2 (5 bases). The CDR3 consists of 14 residues. Germline loops: CDR1 SGHRS, CDR2 YFSETQ. V lost 1 base and J lost 1, with 9 bases in between. Here the CDR3 reads CASSLQTRSYEQYF. DNA of the CDR3: TGCGCCAGCAGCTTGCAAACTAGATCCTACGAGCAGTACTTC.

The chain links TRBV9 to TRBJ2-7, with D perhaps given as TRBD1 or TRBD2 (5 bases each). V gave up 4 bases and J gave up 4 bases, with 12 bases separating them. The CDR3 sequence is 13 residues long. From germline, CDR1 is SGDLS and CDR2 YYNGEE. The CDR3 DNA reads as TGTGCCAGCAGCCGACAGTCGGGGTACGAGCAGTACTTC. Its protein product is CASSRQSGYEQYF.

This clonotype has a count of ten or more. The chain links TRBV29-1 to TRBJ1-2; D uncertain. CDR1 and CDR2 from the germline V gene are SQVTM and ANQGSEA. Trimming cost V 6 bases and J 3 bases, with 11 bases left between them. The CDR3 sequence is 12 residues long. CDR3 coding DNA: TGCAGCGTGTCCCGAGTGGACTATGGCTACACCTTC. It yields the protein CSVSRVDYGYTF.

The chain is built from TRBV12-3 or TRBV12-4 and TRBJ2-2; 10 positions match TRBD2. The V segment lost 5 bases and the J segment 5 bases; nucleotides outside the gene matches: 5. CDR3 length equals 15 residues. The CDR3 bases are TGTGCCAGCAGTCATAGCGGGAGGTTGACCGGGGAGCTGTTTTTT. It is translated as CASSHSGRLTGELFF.

J is TRBJ2-5 and V is TRBV2; D is perhaps TRBD1 or TRBD2 (7 bases each). The better agreement between TRBJ2-7 and the DNA end casts doubt on the J call. The length of the CDR3 is 15 residues. Per the germline V gene, CDR1 is SNHLY and CDR2 is FYNNEI. In nucleotides, the CDR3 is TGTGCCAGCAGCTCCGGGGGGACAGAGACGTACGAGCAGTACTTC. Translation: CASSSGGTETYEQYF.

This chain uses TRBV20-1 with TRBJ1-1; D remains ambiguous. V was pared by 6 bases and J by 5 bases, with 19 bases between. This CDR3 region has 14 residues. In germline, CDR1 is DFQATT, CDR2 SNEGSKA (reference sequence). CDR3 protein: CSAPKGGYNTEAFF. The CDR3 DNA reads TGCAGTGCCCCCAAAGGAGGGTATAATACTGAAGCTTTCTTT.

The chain links TRBV3-1 to TRBJ2-1; 8 bases fit TRBD2. This CDR3 contains 17 residues. Per the germline V gene, CDR1 is LGHDT and CDR2 is YNNKEL (reference sequence). V shed 1 base and J 2 bases; nucleotides not matched to a gene: 7. In DNA form, the CDR3 reads TGTGCCAGCAGCCAAGTTGAGCGGGAGAGGGCCTACAATGAGCAGTTCTTC. It specifies CASSQVERERAYNEQFF.

The chain links TRBV20-1 to TRBJ2-1; tentatively, D is TRBD1 (6 bases). Germline V lookup: CDR1 DFQATT, CDR2 SNEGSKA (reference sequence). The CDR3 has 13 amino acids. The ends were cut back, 3 bases at V and 5 bases at J, with 11 bases in the middle. This CDR3 reads CSASGGSHNEQFF. Written as DNA, the CDR3 is TGCAGTGCTAGTGGGGGCAGCCACAATGAGCAGTTCTTC.

This clonotype was counted between two and nine times. J is TRBJ2-3 and V is TRBV5-1; the match to TRBD1 covers 10 bases. The CDR3 has 16 amino acids. Per germline, CDR1 SGHRS and CDR2 YFSETQ. J gave up 1 base and V 1 base, and 3 bases lay outside the gene matches. The CDR3 DNA follows: TGCGCCAGCAGCTTGTTGGGGACAGGGGGCACAGATACGCAGTATTTT. Encoded protein: CASSLLGTGGTDTQYF.

The chain recombines TRBV20-1 with TRBJ2-7; D gene ambiguous. CDR1 DFQATT and CDR2 SNEGSKA come from the germline V gene (reference sequence). Trimming cost V 3 bases and J 0 bases, with 9 bases left between them. The CDR3 has 13 residues. In nucleotides, the CDR3 is TGCAGTGCTAGTAGGTCTAGCTCCTACGAGCAGTACTTC. Protein: CSASRSSSYEQYF.

There are a few counts of this clonotype. This rearrangement joins TRBV7-9 to TRBJ1-2, with D uncertain. Looked up from germline, CDR1 is SEHNR and CDR2 is FQNEAQ (reference sequence). The CDR3 sequence is 13 residues long. V lost 4 bases and J 4 bases, leaving 10 bases between the germline ends. CDR3 loop: CASSWTESYGYTF. CDR3 DNA sequence: TGTGCCAGCAGCTGGACCGAGAGCTATGGCTACACCTTC.

The V call is TRBV5-1, the J call TRBJ2-3; 13 bases line up with TRBD2. The trim removed 4 bases at V and 4 bases at J, leaving 9 bases unmatched. The CDR3 has 17 amino acids. The V gene's germline CDR1 is SGHRS and CDR2 YFSETQ. CDR3 sequence reads: CASSPPGLAGTPDTQYF. The DNA for the CDR3 is TGCGCCAGCAGCCCACCGGGACTAGCGGGAACCCCAGATACGCAGTATTTT.

This chain links TRBV25-1 with TRBJ2-7, with TRBD1 matching over 7 bases. CDR1 is MGHDK, CDR2 SYGVNS, per germline. J gave up 2 bases and V 4 bases, and 14 bases lay outside the gene matches. The CDR3 runs to 17 residues. The CDR3 DNA sequence: TGTGCCAGCAGTGCACTCGTCCCCGGGACAGCCGCCTACGAGCAGTACTTC. Protein sequence: CASSALVPGTAAYEQYF.

The V gene is TRBV20-1, the J gene TRBJ1-5; 7 bases agree with TRBD1. Germline V lookup: CDR1 DFQATT, CDR2 SNEGSKA (reference sequence). J lost 2 bases, V lost 6 bases, and 7 bases had no gene match. The CDR3 consists of 14 residues. The CDR3 region has the DNA TGCAGTGCCCGAGACAGGGTCCGCAATCAGCCCCAGCATTTT. Its translation is CSARDRVRNQPQHF.

This clonotype has a handful of counts. This chain links TRBV4-2 with TRBJ2-4; D possibly uses TRBD1 or TRBD2 (5 bases each). The ends were cut back, 2 bases at V and 0 bases at J, with 14 bases in the middle. The CDR3 has 17 amino acids. Germline lookup yields CDR1 LGHNA and CDR2 YNFKEQ. The CDR3 region is CASSQFGAVLAKNIQYF. The CDR3 coding sequence is TGTGCCAGCAGCCAATTCGGGGCGGTCCTAGCCAAAAACATTCAGTACTTC.

This clonotype was found a few times. The V and J genes are TRBV20-1 and TRBJ2-7; D ambiguous. The V gene's germline CDR1 is DFQATT and CDR2 SNEGSKA (reference sequence). This CDR3 contains 11 residues. Trimming took off 3 bases at V and 2 bases at J, with 5 bases between the two ends. CDR3 protein: CSASVTYEQYF. The DNA for the CDR3 is TGCAGTGCTAGCGTAACCTACGAGCAGTACTTC.

This clonotype has only a few counts. The genes are TRBV4-1 and TRBJ1-2; possibly TRBD1 for D (6 bases). The CDR3 totals 15 residues. Germline loops: CDR1 MGHRA, CDR2 YSYEKL. V gave up 0 bases and J gave up 4 bases, with 12 bases separating them. For the CDR3, the DNA is TGCGCCAGCAGCCAAGAAAACCTACAGGGCTATGGCTACACCTTC. The encoded protein is CASSQENLQGYGYTF.

This chain joins TRBV7-6 and TRBJ1-3, with a possible D match to TRBD1 (6 bases). The length of the CDR3 is 18 residues. Trimming left V 1 base short and J 0 bases short, with 16 bases between. Looked up from germline, CDR1 is SGHVS and CDR2 is FNYEAQ. DNA for the CDR3: TGTGCCAGCAGCTTAGTTGCGGCAGGGGCCATCTCTGGAAACACCATATATTTT. It specifies CASSLVAAGAISGNTIYF.

This clonotype turned up a few times. This sequence joins TRBV3-1 and TRBJ2-1; 10 bases agree with TRBD1. From germline, CDR1 is LGHDT and CDR2 YNNKEL (reference sequence). CDR3 size: 16 residues. Trimming at V came to 4 bases and at J to 6 bases, leaving 9 bases not matched to a gene. The CDR3 sequence: CASSPSSGTGVNEQFF. CDR3 coding DNA: TGTGCCAGCAGCCCCTCCTCCGGGACAGGGGTCAATGAGCAGTTCTTC.

With regard to this clonotype: One end of the junction fails to match germline, which may point to a read error. This rearrangement joins TRBV12-3 or TRBV12-4 to TRBJ2-7; 13 bases line up with TRBD2. The CDR3 sequence is 17 residues long. The CDR3 nucleotides read TGTGCCAGCAGAAAAGGACTAGCGGGGGCCCTCTCCTATGAGCAGTACTTC. Protein sequence: CASRKGLAGALSYEQYF.

This clonotype was counted between two and nine times. J is TRBJ1-4 and V is TRBV10-3; 7 bases line up with TRBD1. CDR1 is ENHRY, CDR2 SYGVKD, per germline. J was trimmed by 8 bases and V by 3 bases; bases with no gene match: 6. CDR3 length: 14 amino acids. The CDR3 region is CAISDGTAGEKLFF. The CDR3 coding sequence is TGTGCCATCAGTGACGGGACAGCGGGGGAAAAACTGTTTTTT.